This section outlines one TCR beta chain sequence together with its context. The antigen is undetermined. The data were obtained in a study of OX40 agonist ivuxolimab in advanced cancers. Whole-study results and caveats: CD4+ and CD8+ T cells in blood underwent clonal expansion by week 6 at 0.1 to 3.0 mg/kg.

Data came from immunoSEQ multiplex PCR; TCRdb stores just in-frame clones and leaves some out. The repertoire holds almost 80,000 clones, with about four fifths as singletons. The V and J ends lost 5 bases and 5 bases respectively, with 10 bases between them. Germline values: CDR1 SGHAT, CDR2 FQNNGV. This CDR3 is built from 13 residues. The sequencing here drew on CD4+ or CD8+ T cells sorted from blood, taken in a trial of the OX40 agonist ivuxolimab. This receptor was obtained from an adult with an advanced solid tumor such as melanoma, head and neck, liver or kidney cancer. The chain couples TRBV11-2 to TRBJ1-3; D unresolved. DNA of the CDR3: TGTGCCAGCAGCACCCTTACAAGAAACACCATATATTTT. Its translation: CASSTLTRNTIYF. The complete variable domain, with remaining parts taken from reference TRBV11-2 and TRBJ1-3, reads EAGVAQSPRYKIIEKRQSVAFWCNPISGHATLYWYQQILGQGPKLLIQFQNNGVVDDSQLPKDRFSAERLKGVDSTLKIQPAKLEDSAVYLCASSTLTRNTIYFGEGSWLTVV.